The 22 T cell receptor beta chains below come from one sample, sequenced in a study of blood T cell repertoires in COVID-19. Sequencing used immunoSEQ multiplex PCR; TCRdb keeps in-frame clones, though not all of them. This repertoire shows some 75,000 clones, 80% to 90% found once; its top ten account for around 0.6%. Sequenced material: peripheral blood. These receptor sequences come from a man aged 60-69 years with acute or convalescent COVID-19.

This chain joins TRBV13 and TRBJ1-3, with a possible D match to TRBD1 (6 bases). The CDR3 sequence is 15 residues long. Trimming took 5 bases from V and 4 from J, leaving 15 bases between them. Looked up from germline, CDR1 is PRHDT and CDR2 is FYEKMQ (reference sequence). CDR3 region: CASSQGIHSGNTIYF. The CDR3 DNA sequence: TGTGCCAGCAGCCAGGGGATCCATTCCGGAAACACCATATATTTT.

The chain is built from TRBV14 and TRBJ2-7; 13 bases align to TRBD2. The J call may be in error: the DNA end matches TRBJ2-5 better. Germline V CDR1 and CDR2: SGHDN, FVKESK. The CDR3 runs 15 residues. CDR3 nucleotides: TGTGCCAGCAGCTTAAGGACTAGCGGGAGAGAGACCCAGTACTTC. It is translated as CASSLRTSGRETQYF.

V usage is TRBV5-1 and J usage is TRBJ1-2, with 7 bases fitting TRBD1. CDR1 and CDR2 from the germline V gene are SGHRS and YFSETQ. The junction had 10 bases not matched to a gene; V was cut back by 7 bases and J by 4 bases. The CDR3 covers 14 residues. CDR3 residues: CASGIVGGSYGYTF. In nucleotides, the CDR3 is TGCGCCAGCGGAATTGTAGGGGGCAGCTATGGCTACACCTTC. Full variable domain (rest looked up from reference TRBV5-1 and TRBJ1-2): KAGVTQTPRYLIKTRGQQVTLSCSPISGHRSVSWYQQTPGQGLQFLFEYFSETQRNKGNFPGRFSGRQFSNSRSEMNVSTLELGDSALYLCASGIVGGSYGYTFGSGTRLTVV.

The rearrangement links TRBV4-1 to TRBJ2-1; D is perhaps TRBD2 (6 bases). V lost 5 bases, J lost 0 bases, and 17 bases lay in between. Germline V gene lookup returns CDR1 MGHRA and CDR2 YSYEKL. CDR3 size: 17 residues. The CDR3 DNA reads TGCGCCAGCAGCTCCTCAGGGCTAGCGAGCTCCTACAATGAGCAGTTCTTC. It is translated as CASSSSGLASSYNEQFF.

In DNA form, the CDR3 reads TGTGCCATACCTTCGACAGGGTCTTATGGCTACACCTTC. Protein: CAIPSTGSYGYTF. This rearrangement joins TRBV10-3 to TRBJ1-2; 7 bases are a match to TRBD1. V shed 9 bases and J 5 bases; nucleotides not matched to a gene: 9. The CDR3 consists of 13 residues. Germline assignment: CDR1 ENHRY and CDR2 SYGVKD.

The J gene is TRBJ1-6, the V gene TRBV2, with D hard to call. Germline V gene lookup returns CDR1 SNHLY and CDR2 FYNNEI. The length of the CDR3 is 14 residues. Deletions cut 6 bases from V and 5 bases from J, with 11 bases between. In DNA, the CDR3 is TGTGCCAGCAGAACCGGTCGCAATAATTCACCCCTCCACTTT. Amino acids: CASRTGRNNSPLHF.

J is TRBJ2-2 and V is TRBV9; perhaps TRBD2 as D (5 bases). V shed 3 bases and J shed 2 bases, with 8 bases lying between them. Germline V gene lookup returns CDR1 SGDLS and CDR2 YYNGEE. CDR3 length: 14 residues. CDR3 region: CASSARTNTGELFF. Written as DNA, the CDR3 is TGTGCCAGCAGCGCGAGGACTAACACCGGGGAGCTGTTTTTT.

This chain connects TRBV19 to TRBJ1-6, with a possible D match to TRBD1 (5 bases). The CDR3 has 13 amino acids. Between the trimmed V and J ends, which lost 8 bases and 5 bases, there was a span of 10 bases. Per germline, CDR1 LNHDA and CDR2 SQIVND (reference sequence). The CDR3 nucleotides read TGTGCCAGTTCGCAGACAGATAATTCACCCCTCCACTTT. It codes for CASSQTDNSPLHF.

This chain links TRBV30 with TRBJ2-7; perhaps TRBD2 as D (5 bases). Germline assignment: CDR1 GTSNPN and CDR2 SVGIG (reference sequence). This CDR3 contains 13 residues. V was clipped by 4 bases and J by 7 bases, with 17 bases between them. The CDR3 reads CAWTSGPPGEQYF. DNA for the CDR3: TGTGCCTGGACCTCCGGACCTCCGGGGGAGCAGTACTTC.

The CDR3 coding sequence is TGTGCCAGCAGTGAGCGGGAAGGGTATGGCTACACCTTC. Encoded protein: CASSEREGYGYTF. The genes are TRBV6-1 and TRBJ1-2, with unresolved D. V was trimmed by 3 bases and J by 5 bases, leaving 10 bases between them. The germline V gene has CDR1 MNHNS and CDR2 SASEGT. The CDR3 runs to 13 residues.

The chain couples TRBV5-1 to TRBJ1-6; the match to TRBD1 covers 8 bases. The CDR3 is 15 residues long. V was pared by 3 bases and J by 7 bases, with 6 bases of the junction left unmatched. CDR1 is SGHRS and CDR2 is YFSETQ in the germline V gene. This chain's CDR3 is CASSYGQGKNSPLHF. As DNA, the CDR3 is TGCGCCAGCAGCTACGGACAGGGTAAAAATTCACCCCTCCACTTT.

Here the CDR3 DNA reads TGTGCCAGCAGCTTACGGCCGGGAGTCTATGGCTACACCTTC. Translated, it gives CASSLRPGVYGYTF. The chain uses TRBV7-3 and TRBJ1-2, with D unclear. The V gene lost 2 bases and the J gene lost 4 bases, with 11 bases spanning the gap. This CDR3 spans 14 amino acids. Germline-derived CDR1 and CDR2 are SGHTA and FQGTGA.

The chain couples TRBV11-3 to TRBJ2-7, with 10 bases aligning to TRBD1. J lost 0 bases, V lost 6 bases, and 5 bases had no gene match. This CDR3 region has 15 residues. CDR1 and CDR2 (germline): SGHNT, YENEEA. The CDR3 sequence: CASSKGTGDSYEQYF. DNA of the CDR3: TGTGCCAGCAGTAAAGGGACAGGGGACTCCTACGAGCAGTACTTC.

The chain couples TRBV27 to TRBJ1-2; D unresolved. V was shortened by 6 bases and J by 2 bases, with 13 bases between the two germline ends. CDR1 and CDR2 (germline): MNHEY, SMNVEV (reference sequence). The CDR3 runs 14 residues. The CDR3 sequence: CASSLLGSNYGYTF. The CDR3, as DNA: TGTGCCAGCAGCCTTCTCGGGTCGAACTATGGCTACACCTTC.

The V and J genes are TRBV7-9 and TRBJ2-7, with a possible D match to TRBD2 (6 bases). This CDR3 is 15 amino acids long. V dropped 5 bases and J dropped 2 bases, with 16 bases sitting between them. Germline CDR1 reads SEHNR; CDR2 reads FQNEAQ (reference sequence). In DNA form, the CDR3 reads TGTGCCAGCAGCCCCTCGGGAGTTGGCGCCTACGAGCAGTACTTC. This sequence encodes CASSPSGVGAYEQYF.

This chain uses TRBV9 with TRBJ2-5; 8 positions agree with TRBD2. V dropped 0 bases and J dropped 5; count of bases not matched to a gene: 6. The V gene's germline CDR1 is SGDLS and CDR2 YYNGEE. The CDR3 is made up of 15 amino acids. As DNA, the CDR3 is TGTGCCAGCAGCGTAGTCGGACTAGCTGGGGAGACCCAGTACTTC. Translating it yields CASSVVGLAGETQYF.

This clone was counted only a few times. This chain links TRBV6-5 with TRBJ1-2; tentative D call: TRBD1 (6 bases). CDR1 is MNHEY and CDR2 is SVGAGI in the germline V gene. The V end was cut by 0 bases, the J end by 8 bases, with 13 bases between. The CDR3 length is 14 residues. The CDR3 DNA sequence: TGTGCCAGCAGTTACTCAGGACAGAGAGGCGGCTACACCTTC. Translation: CASSYSGQRGGYTF.

The chain links TRBV19 to TRBJ1-2; TRBD1 is a possible D gene (6 bases). CDR3 length: 14 residues. Trimming shortened V by 3 bases and J by 5 bases, and 13 bases separated the two germline ends. Per germline, CDR1 LNHDA and CDR2 SQIVND (reference sequence). CDR3 in DNA: TGTGCCAGTAGTATTACAGGGTCGACTTATGGCTACACCTTC. Translation: CASSITGSTYGYTF.

This chain connects TRBV7-2 to TRBJ2-2; 7 positions agree with TRBD2. With V trimmed by 5 bases and J by 4 bases, 7 bases remained unmatched. The length of the CDR3 is 15 residues. Per germline, CDR1 SGHTA and CDR2 FQGNSA. CDR3 region: CASSALAGGTGELFF. CDR3 nucleotide sequence: TGTGCCAGCAGCGCATTAGCGGGCGGCACCGGGGAGCTGTTTTTT.

The rearrangement links TRBV9 to TRBJ2-5, with TRBD1 as a possible D gene (6 bases). V shed 4 bases and J shed 4 bases, with 11 bases lying between them. The CDR3 extends over 13 amino acids. Germline values: CDR1 SGDLS, CDR2 YYNGEE. CDR3 bases: TGTGCCAGCAGCCCTCAGGGGTTAGAGACCCAGTACTTC. It encodes CASSPQGLETQYF.

V is TRBV5-8 and J is TRBJ2-1, with 7 bases identical to TRBD2. There are 17 residues in the CDR3. With V trimmed by 2 bases and J by 0 bases, 8 bases remained unmatched. The germline V gene encodes CDR1 SGHTS and CDR2 YDEGEE. As DNA, the CDR3 is TGTGCCAGCAGCTTTGTGGGGGGAGGGAGCTCCTACAATGAGCAGTTCTTC. Translated: CASSFVGGGSSYNEQFF.

This sequence joins TRBV29-1 and TRBJ1-4, with D possibly TRBD1 on 6 matching bases. CDR1 SQVTM and CDR2 ANQGSEA come from the germline V gene. V was clipped by 4 bases and J by 0 bases, with 9 bases between them. This CDR3 comprises 14 residues. The CDR3 region is CSVGTGSTNEKLFF. The CDR3 nucleotides read TGCAGCGTTGGTACAGGGTCAACTAATGAAAAACTGTTTTTT.